The present T cell receptor (beta chain) was sequenced within a study of T cells in Graves' hyperthyroidism and ophthalmopathy. About the study: Blood was drawn when the patient was first diagnosed and still untreated. Study-wide points: A model using 13 V-J features told ophthalmopathy apart from stable hyperthyroidism. Ophthalmopathy got predicted by the model a median 6.5 months before its onset. Blood held most thyroid clonotypes expanded above 0.001 frequency.

A few counts support this clonotype. Its antigen is currently unknown. It was RNA transcripts that yielded the amplified TCR beta CDR3 regions. The TCR CDR3 was amplified in a first-round RT-PCR using the HTBI primer set. Each CDR3 protein gets one entry after TCRdb re-called the multiplex PCR reads with MiXCR. This table has roughly 800,000 distinct CDR3 sequences, 35% to 45% appearing once. The length of the CDR3 is 17 residues. Trimming cost V 1 base and J 1 base, with 14 bases left between them. Per germline, CDR1 SGHTA and CDR2 FQGNSA. The sequenced sample was blood. The sequence came from a man younger than 35 with Graves' hyperthyroidism. The genes are TRBV7-2 and TRBJ1-5; D unresolved. This CDR3 reads CASSLGVEGSSNQPQHF. In DNA form, the CDR3 reads TGTGCCAGCAGCTTAGGAGTAGAGGGTTCGAGCAATCAGCCCCAGCATTTT. The whole variable domain, filled in from reference TRBV7-2 and TRBJ1-5, reads GAGVSQSPSNKVTEKGKDVELRCDPISGHTALYWYRQSLGQGLEFLIYFQGNSAPDKSGLPSDRFSAERTGGSVSTLTIQRTQQEDSAVYLCASSLGVEGSSNQPQHFGDGTRLSIL.